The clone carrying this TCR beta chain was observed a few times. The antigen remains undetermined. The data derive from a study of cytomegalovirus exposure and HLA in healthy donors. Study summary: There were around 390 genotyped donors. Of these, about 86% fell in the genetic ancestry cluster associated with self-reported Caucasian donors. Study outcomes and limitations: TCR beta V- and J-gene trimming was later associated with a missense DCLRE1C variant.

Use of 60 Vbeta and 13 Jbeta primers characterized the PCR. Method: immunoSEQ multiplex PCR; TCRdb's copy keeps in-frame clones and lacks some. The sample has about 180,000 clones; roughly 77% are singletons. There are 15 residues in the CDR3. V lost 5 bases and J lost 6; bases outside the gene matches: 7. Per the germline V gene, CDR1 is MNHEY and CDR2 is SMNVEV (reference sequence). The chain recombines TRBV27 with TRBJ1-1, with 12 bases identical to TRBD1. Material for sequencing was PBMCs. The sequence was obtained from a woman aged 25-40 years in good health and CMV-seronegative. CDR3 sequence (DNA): TGTGCCAGCAGTCGGGGACAGGGGGCTTTGGCTGAAGCTTTCTTT. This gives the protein CASSRGQGALAEAFF.